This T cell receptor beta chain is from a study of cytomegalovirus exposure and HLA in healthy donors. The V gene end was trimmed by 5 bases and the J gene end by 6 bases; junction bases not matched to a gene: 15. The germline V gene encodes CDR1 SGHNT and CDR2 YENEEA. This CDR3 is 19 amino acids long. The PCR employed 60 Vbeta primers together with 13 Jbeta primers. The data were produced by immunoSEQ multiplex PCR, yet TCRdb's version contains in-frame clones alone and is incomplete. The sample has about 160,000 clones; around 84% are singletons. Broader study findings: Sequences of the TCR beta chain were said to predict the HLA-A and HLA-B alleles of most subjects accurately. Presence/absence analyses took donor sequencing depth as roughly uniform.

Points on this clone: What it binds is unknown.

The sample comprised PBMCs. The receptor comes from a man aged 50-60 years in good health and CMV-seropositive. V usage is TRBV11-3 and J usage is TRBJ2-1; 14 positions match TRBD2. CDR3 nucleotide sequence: TGTGCCAGCAGCCAGTGGCTACCGGGACTAGCGGGAGTAAGCAATGAGCAGTTCTTC. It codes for CASSQWLPGLAGVSNEQFF.